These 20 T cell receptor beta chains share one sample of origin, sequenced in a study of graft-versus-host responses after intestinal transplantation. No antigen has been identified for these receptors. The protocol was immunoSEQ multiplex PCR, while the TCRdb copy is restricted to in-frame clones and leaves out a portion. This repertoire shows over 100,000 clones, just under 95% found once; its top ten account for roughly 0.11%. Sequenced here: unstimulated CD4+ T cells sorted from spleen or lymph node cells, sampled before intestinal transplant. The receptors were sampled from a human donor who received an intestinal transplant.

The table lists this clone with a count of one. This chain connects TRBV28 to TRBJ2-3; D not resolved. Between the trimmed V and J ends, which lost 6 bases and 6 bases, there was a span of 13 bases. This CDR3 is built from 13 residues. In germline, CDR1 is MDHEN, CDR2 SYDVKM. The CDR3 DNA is TGTGCCAGCAGGCGCCTAGATAAGGATACGCAGTATTTT. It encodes CASRRLDKDTQYF.

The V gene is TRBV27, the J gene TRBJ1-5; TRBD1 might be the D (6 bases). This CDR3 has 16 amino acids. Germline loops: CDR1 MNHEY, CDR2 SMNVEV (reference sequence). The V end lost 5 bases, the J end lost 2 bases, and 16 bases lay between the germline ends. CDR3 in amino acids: CASSPGTLGRNQPQHF. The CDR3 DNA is TGTGCCAGCAGTCCGGGGACACTGGGACGCAATCAGCCCCAGCATTTT.

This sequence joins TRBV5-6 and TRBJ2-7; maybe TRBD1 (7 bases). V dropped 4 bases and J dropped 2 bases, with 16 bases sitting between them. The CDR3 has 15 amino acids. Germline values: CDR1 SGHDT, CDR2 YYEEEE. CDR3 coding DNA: TGTGCCAGCAGCCGCGGCACAGGGGAGGCCTACGAGCAGTACTTC. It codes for CASSRGTGEAYEQYF.

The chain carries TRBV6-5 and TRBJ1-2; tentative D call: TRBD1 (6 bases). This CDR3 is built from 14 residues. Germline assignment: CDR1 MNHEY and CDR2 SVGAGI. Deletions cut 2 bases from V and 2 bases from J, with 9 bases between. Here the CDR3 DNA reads TGTGCCAGCAGTTACAGGGGGGCGAACTATGGCTACACCTTC. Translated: CASSYRGANYGYTF.

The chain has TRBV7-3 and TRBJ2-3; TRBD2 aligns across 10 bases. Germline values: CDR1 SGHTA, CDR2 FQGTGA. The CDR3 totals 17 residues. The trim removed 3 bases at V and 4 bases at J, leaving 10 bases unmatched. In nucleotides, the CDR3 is TGTGCCAGCAGCTTTTCTAGCGGGAGAGGGGGCGCAGATACGCAGTATTTT. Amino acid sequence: CASSFSSGRGGADTQYF.

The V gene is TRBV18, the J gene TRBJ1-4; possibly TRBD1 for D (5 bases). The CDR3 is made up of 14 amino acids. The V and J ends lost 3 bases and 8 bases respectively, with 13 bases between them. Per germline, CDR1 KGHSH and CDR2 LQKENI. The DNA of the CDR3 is TGTGCCAGCTCACCCGGGAGGGGCGGCGAAAAACTGTTTTTT. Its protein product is CASSPGRGGEKLFF.

The CDR3 sequence: CASSDGSAGSKAFF. The CDR3 region has the DNA TGTGCCAGCAGTGACGGGTCAGCCGGCAGTAAAGCTTTCTTT. The rearrangement uses TRBV2 and TRBJ1-1; no definite D call. Germline assignment: CDR1 SNHLY and CDR2 FYNNEI. V was shortened by 3 bases and J by 9 bases, with 17 bases between the two germline ends. The CDR3 is made up of 14 amino acids.

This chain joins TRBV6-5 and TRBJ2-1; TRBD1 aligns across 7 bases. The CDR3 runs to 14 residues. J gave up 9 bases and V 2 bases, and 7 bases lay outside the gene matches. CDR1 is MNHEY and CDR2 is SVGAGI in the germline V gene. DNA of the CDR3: TGTGCCAGCAGTTACCTAAAGACAGGGACTGAGCAGTTCTTC. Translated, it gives CASSYLKTGTEQFF.

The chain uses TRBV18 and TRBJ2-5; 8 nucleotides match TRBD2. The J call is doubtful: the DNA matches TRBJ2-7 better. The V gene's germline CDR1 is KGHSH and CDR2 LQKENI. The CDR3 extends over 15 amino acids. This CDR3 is CASSPKRESTYEQYF. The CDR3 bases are TGTGCCAGCTCACCTAAGCGGGAGTCAACCTACGAGCAGTACTTC.

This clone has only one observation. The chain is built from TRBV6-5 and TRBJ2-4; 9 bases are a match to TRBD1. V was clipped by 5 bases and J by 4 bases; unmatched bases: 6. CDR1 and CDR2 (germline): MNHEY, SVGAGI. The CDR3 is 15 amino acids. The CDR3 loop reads CASSGGQGLKNIQYF. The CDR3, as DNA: TGTGCCAGCAGTGGGGGACAGGGCCTAAAAAACATTCAGTACTTC.

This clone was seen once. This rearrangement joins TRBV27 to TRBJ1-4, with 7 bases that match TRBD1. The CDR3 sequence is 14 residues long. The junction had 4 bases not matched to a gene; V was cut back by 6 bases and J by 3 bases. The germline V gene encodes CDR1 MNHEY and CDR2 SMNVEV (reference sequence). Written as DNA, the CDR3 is TGTGCCAGCAGGTTCCAGGGGGCTAATGAAAAACTGTTTTTT. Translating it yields CASRFQGANEKLFF.

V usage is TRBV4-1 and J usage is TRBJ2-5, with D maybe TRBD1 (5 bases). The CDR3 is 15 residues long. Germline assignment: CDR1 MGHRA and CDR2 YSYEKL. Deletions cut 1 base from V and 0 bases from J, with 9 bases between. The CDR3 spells CASSQGDRYQETQYF. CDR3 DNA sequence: TGCGCCAGCAGCCAAGGTGACAGATACCAAGAGACCCAGTACTTC.

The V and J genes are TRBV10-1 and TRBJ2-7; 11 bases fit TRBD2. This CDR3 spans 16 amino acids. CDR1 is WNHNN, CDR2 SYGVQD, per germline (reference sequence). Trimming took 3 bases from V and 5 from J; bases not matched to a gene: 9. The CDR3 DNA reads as TGCGCCAGCAGTGAAATAGCGGGAGGGCCTAGGAACGAGCAGTACTTC. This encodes CASSEIAGGPRNEQYF.

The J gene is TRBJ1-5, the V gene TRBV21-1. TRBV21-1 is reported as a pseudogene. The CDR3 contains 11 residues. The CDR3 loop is CASSINQPQHF. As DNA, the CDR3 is TGTGCCAGCAGCATTAATCAGCCCCAGCATTTT.

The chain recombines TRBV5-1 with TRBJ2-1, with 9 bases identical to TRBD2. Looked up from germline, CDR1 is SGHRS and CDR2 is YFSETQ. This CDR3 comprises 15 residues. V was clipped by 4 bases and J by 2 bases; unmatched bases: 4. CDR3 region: CASSNSGSPYNEQFF. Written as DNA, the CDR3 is TGCGCCAGCAGCAATAGCGGGAGTCCCTACAATGAGCAGTTCTTC.

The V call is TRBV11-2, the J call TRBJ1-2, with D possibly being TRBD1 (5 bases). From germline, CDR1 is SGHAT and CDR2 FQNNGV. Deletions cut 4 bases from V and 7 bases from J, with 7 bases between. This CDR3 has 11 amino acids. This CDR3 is CASSSGGGYTF. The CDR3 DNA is TGTGCCAGCAGCTCTGGGGGTGGCTACACCTTC.

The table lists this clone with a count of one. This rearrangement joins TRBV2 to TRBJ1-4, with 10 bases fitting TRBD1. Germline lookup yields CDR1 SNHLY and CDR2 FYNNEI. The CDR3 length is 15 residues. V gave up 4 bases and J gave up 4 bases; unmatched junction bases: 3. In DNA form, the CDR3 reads TGTGCCAGCAGTGGACAGGGGGCAATTAATGAAAAACTGTTTTTT. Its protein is CASSGQGAINEKLFF.

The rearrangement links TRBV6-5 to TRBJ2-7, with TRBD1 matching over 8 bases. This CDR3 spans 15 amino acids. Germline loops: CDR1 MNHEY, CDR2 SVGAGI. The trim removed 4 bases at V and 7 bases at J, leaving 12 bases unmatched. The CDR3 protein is CASSSTGTGRPEQYF. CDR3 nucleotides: TGTGCCAGCAGTTCAACCGGGACAGGAAGGCCGGAGCAGTACTTC.

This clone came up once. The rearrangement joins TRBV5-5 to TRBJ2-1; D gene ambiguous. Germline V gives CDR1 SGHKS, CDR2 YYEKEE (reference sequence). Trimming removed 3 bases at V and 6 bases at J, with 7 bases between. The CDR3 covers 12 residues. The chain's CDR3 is CASSWPPNEQFF. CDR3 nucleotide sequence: TGTGCCAGCAGCTGGCCGCCCAATGAGCAGTTCTTC.

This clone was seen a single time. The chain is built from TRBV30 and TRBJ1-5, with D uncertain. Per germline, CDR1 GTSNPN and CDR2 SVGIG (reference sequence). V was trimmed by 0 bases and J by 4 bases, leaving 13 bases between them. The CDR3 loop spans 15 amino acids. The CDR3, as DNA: TGTGCCTGGAGTGTACCCGGGAGGCTTAATCAGCCCCAGCATTTT. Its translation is CAWSVPGRLNQPQHF.